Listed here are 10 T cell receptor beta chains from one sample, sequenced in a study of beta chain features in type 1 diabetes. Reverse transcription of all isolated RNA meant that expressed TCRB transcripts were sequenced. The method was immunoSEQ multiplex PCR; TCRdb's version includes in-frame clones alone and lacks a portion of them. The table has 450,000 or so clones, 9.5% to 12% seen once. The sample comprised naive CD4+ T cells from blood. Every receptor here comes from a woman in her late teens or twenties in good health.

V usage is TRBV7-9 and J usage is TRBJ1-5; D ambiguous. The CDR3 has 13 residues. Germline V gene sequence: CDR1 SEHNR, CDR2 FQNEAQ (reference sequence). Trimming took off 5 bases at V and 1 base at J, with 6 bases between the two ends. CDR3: CASSRVSNQPQHF. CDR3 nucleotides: TGTGCCAGCAGCCGTGTAAGCAATCAGCCCCAGCATTTT. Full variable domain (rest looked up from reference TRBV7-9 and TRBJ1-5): DTGVSQNPRHKITKRGQNVTFRCDPISEHNRLYWYRQTLGQGPEFLTYFQNEAQLEKSRLLSDRFSAERPKGSFSTLEIQRTEQGDSAMYLCASSRVSNQPQHFGDGTRLSIL.

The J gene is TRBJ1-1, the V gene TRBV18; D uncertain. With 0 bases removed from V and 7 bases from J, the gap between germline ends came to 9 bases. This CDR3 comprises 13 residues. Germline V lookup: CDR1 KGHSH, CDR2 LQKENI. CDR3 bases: TGTGCCAGCTCACCACCAAGCGTGGTTGAAGCTTTCTTT. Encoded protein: CASSPPSVVEAFF.

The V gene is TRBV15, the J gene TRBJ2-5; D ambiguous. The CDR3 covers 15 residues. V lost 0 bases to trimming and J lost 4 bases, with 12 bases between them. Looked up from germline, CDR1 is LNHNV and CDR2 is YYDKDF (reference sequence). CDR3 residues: CATSRDTVGGETQYF. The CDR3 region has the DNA TGTGCCACCAGCAGAGATACGGTTGGTGGAGAGACCCAGTACTTC.

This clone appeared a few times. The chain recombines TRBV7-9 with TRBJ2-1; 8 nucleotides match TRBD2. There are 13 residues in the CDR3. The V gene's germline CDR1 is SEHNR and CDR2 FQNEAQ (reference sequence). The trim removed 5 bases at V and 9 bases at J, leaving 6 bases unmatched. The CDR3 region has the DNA TGTGCCAGCAGCGGGACTAGGAGATTTGAGCAGTTCTTC. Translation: CASSGTRRFEQFF.

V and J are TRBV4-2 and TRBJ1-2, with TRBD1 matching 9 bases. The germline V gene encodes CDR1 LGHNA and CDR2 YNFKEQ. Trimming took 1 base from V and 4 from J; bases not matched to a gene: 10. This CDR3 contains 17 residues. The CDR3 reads CASSQVREGQGTYGYTF. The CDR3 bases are TGTGCCAGCAGCCAAGTAAGGGAGGGACAGGGCACCTATGGCTACACCTTC.

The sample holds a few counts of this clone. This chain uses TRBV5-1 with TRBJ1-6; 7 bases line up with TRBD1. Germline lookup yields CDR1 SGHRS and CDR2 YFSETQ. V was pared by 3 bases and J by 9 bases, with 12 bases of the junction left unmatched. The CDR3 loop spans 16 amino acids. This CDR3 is CASSWQQGKGPSPLHF. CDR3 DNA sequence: TGCGCCAGCAGCTGGCAACAGGGGAAGGGACCTTCACCCCTCCACTTT.

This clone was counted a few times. The CDR3 reads CASSPDTRSGELFF. DNA of the CDR3: TGTGCCAGCAGCCCCGATACTAGATCCGGGGAGCTGTTTTTT. This chain links TRBV7-3 with TRBJ2-2; maybe TRBD2 (5 bases). Germline V gene lookup returns CDR1 SGHTA and CDR2 FQGTGA. This CDR3 region has 14 residues. Trimming pared 5 bases from V and 6 bases from J, leaving 13 bases between.

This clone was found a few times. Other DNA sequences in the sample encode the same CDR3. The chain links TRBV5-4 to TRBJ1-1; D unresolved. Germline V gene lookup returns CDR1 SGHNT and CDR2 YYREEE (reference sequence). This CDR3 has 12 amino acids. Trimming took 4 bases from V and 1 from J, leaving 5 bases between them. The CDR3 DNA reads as TGTGCCAGCAGCCCCCGGAACACTGAAGCTTTCTTT. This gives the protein CASSPRNTEAFF.

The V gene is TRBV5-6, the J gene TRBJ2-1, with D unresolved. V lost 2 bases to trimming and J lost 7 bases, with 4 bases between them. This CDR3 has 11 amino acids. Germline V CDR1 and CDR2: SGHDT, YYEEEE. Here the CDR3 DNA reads TGTGCCAGCAGCTTCGAAAATGAGCAGTTCTTC. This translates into CASSFENEQFF. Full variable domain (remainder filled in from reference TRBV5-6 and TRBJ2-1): DAGVTQSPTHLIKTRGQQVTLRCSPKSGHDTVSWYQQALGQGPQFIFQYYEEEERQRGNFPDRFSGHQFPNYSSELNVNALLLGDSALYLCASSFENEQFFGPGTRLTVL.

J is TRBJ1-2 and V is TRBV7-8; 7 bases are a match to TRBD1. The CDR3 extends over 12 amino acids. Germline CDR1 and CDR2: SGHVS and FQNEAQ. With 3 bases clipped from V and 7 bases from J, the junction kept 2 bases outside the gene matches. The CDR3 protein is CASSLTGFGYTF. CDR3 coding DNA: TGTGCCAGCAGCTTGACAGGGTTTGGCTACACCTTC.